This T cell receptor (beta chain) was recorded in a study of OX40 agonist ivuxolimab in advanced cancers. Turning to the study itself: Ivuxolimab, an agonistic anti-OX40 (CD134) antibody, was given to patients. Earlier anti-PD-1, anti-PD-L1 or anti-CTLA-4 therapy was permitted; about 39% had received some.

Details on this clone: Antigen unknown.

Clones were sequenced by immunoSEQ multiplex PCR, and TCRdb holds only the in-frame ones, with some missing. The top ten hold over 2% of the sample, which has 55,000 to 90,000 clones, around 90% seen once. The V end was cut by 6 bases, the J end by 3 bases, with 9 bases between. The germline V gene encodes CDR1 MNHEY and CDR2 SVGAGI. CDR3 size: 13 residues. Study-level points and caveats: Clonal expansion by week 6 occurred in CD4+ and CD8+ blood T cells (at 0.1 to 3.0 mg/kg).

The specimen comprised CD4+ or CD8+ T cells sorted from blood, sampled in a trial of the OX40 agonist ivuxolimab. This clonotype was sampled from an adult with an advanced solid tumor such as melanoma, head and neck, liver or kidney cancer. The chain is built from TRBV6-5 and TRBJ1-5; D call uncertain. The CDR3 sequence is CASSGSANQPQHF. As DNA, the CDR3 is TGTGCCAGCAGCGGGTCTGCCAATCAGCCCCAGCATTTT.